The rows below give T cell receptor beta chains drawn from one sample of a study of T-cell memory formation after mild COVID-19. TCRdb reanalysed the 5' RACE reads using MiXCR and keeps one entry per CDR3 protein. The sample holds about 340,000 distinct CDR3 sequences; 20% to 25% are singletons and the top ten take 21%. Sample: PBMCs or a T cell subset sorted from them (not recorded which). The receptor set was obtained from a man aged 18 to 30 who had mild COVID-19 (a few samples of this study predate the infection). Cell type and time point are not known. CDR3s include the opening cysteine and the closing phenylalanine or tryptophan. D genes are given only for firm matches. Some rows have no size entry. The others give once, few or many, or a class for an expanded clone.

size | J | V | D | DNA | CDR3
- | TRBJ2-7 | TRBV9 | - | TGTGCCAGCAGCGCGACCGGGCAGAGCTACGAGCAGTACTTC | CASSATGQSYEQYF
few | TRBJ1-1 | TRBV29-1 | - | TGCAGCGTTGAAGGATTTGGCTTCGGAGCTTTCTTT | CSVEGFGFGAFF
few | TRBJ2-7 | TRBV5-1 | - | TGCGCCAGCAGCTTGGTGACGGGCGTCTCCTACGAGCAGTACTTC | CASSLVTGVSYEQYF
- | TRBJ2-3 | TRBV28 | TRBD2 | TGTGCCAGCAGTTCACCTGGGGGGGGTGGTACGCAGTATTTT | CASSSPGGGGTQYF
- | TRBJ1-1 | TRBV4-2 | - | TGTGCCAGCAGCCAAGATTCAGGGCGGGACACTGAAGCTTTCTTT | CASSQDSGRDTEAFF
once | TRBJ2-3 | TRBV20-1 | TRBD2 | TGCAGTGCTAAACTAGCGGGGGAGCTGGATACGCAGTATTTT | CSAKLAGELDTQYF
once | TRBJ2-7 | TRBV4-1 | - | TGCGCCAGCAGCCAAGATGGACTGGAGTACTACGAGCAGTACTTC | CASSQDGLEYYEQYF
few | TRBJ2-3 | TRBV24-1 | TRBD2 | TGTGCCACCAGTGATTCCAGCGGGGGGGATACGCAGTATTTT | CATSDSSGGDTQYF
- | TRBJ2-2 | TRBV28 | - | - | CASSFWFGAGELFF
- | TRBJ2-6 | TRBV5-1 | - | TGCGCCAGCAGCCTAGGACAGCTACGAGACTCTGGGGCCAACGTCCTGACTTTC | CASSLGQLRDSGANVLTF
- | TRBJ2-1 | TRBV6-1 | TRBD1 | TGTGCCAGCAGTGCGAGACAGGGTAAGATCGATGAGCAGTTCTTC | CASSARQGKIDEQFF
many | TRBJ2-1 | TRBV7-6 | - | TGTGCCAGCAGCTTAGTCGCAGGCTCCTACAATGAGCAGTTCTTC | CASSLVAGSYNEQFF
- | TRBJ1-6 | TRBV2 | - | TGTGCCAGCAGCCAACAGGGATCGCGGAATTCACCCCTCCACTTT | CASSQQGSRNSPLHF
- | TRBJ1-1 | TRBV3-1 | - | TGTGCCAGCAGCCACCGCGGAAGGAACACTGAAGCTTTCTTT | CASSHRGRNTEAFF
few | TRBJ1-5 | TRBV18 | - | TGTGCCAGCTCCGCCGGACGGGGGCCGAATCAGCCCCAGCATTTT | CASSAGRGPNQPQHF
- | TRBJ1-5 | TRBV19 | - | TGTGCCAGTGCTCAGGGCCACAATCAGCCCCAGCATTTT | CASAQGHNQPQHF
few | TRBJ2-5 | TRBV7-8 | TRBD1 | TGTGCCAGCAGCGCACAGGGGTTCAGAGAGACCCAGTACTTC | CASSAQGFRETQYF
- | TRBJ2-2 | TRBV5-6 | - | TGTGCCAGCAGCTTGGAAGGCAGGTCCGGGGAGCTGTTTTTT | CASSLEGRSGELFF
few | TRBJ1-4 | TRBV4-1 | - | TGCGCCAGCAGCCATCCACAAAGGACAGATCTCGGGGAAAAACTGTTTTTT | CASSHPQRTDLGEKLFF